This T cell receptor (beta chain) derives from a study of regulatory T cells in long-lasting Graves disease. Study-wide background: Persistence in Graves' disease required over 5 years of antithyroid drugs plus positive TSH receptor antibodies. Study-wide results and caveats: TCR diversity was lower in persistent than newly diagnosed Graves' disease. More public clonotypes were shared by persistent patients (around 2,800) than by new patients (roughly 1,000).

CDR3 size: 15 residues. Per germline, CDR1 MNHEY and CDR2 SMNVEV (reference sequence). Trimming shortened V by 7 bases and J by 0 bases, and 13 bases separated the two germline ends. Time point specified: persistent/refractory GD, antithyroid drugs over 5 years with positive TRAb. Extracted RNA from PBMCs served as the source of the TCR library. Into tubes containing EDTA, roughly 10 milliliters of peripheral blood were drawn. CDR3 regions were amplified by Arm-PCR using iRepertoire HTBI primers to build TCR beta libraries. TCRdb called the multiplex PCR reads again in MiXCR, with one record for every CDR3 protein. In the table there are 350,000 to 500,000 distinct CDR3 sequences, approximately 22% of which are singletons. This clonotype was found many times. The antigen is unknown.

The clonotype comes from a female donor with Graves disease. This specimen was peripheral blood mononuclear cells (PBMCs), taken when the disease was refractory, from a patient treated with antithyroid drugs. The V gene is TRBV27, the J gene TRBJ1-5, with no clear D. The DNA for the CDR3 is TGTGCCAGCACGGCGGAGGGCAATAGCAATCAGCCCCAGCATTTT. Protein sequence: CASTAEGNSNQPQHF.